Listed below are T cell receptor beta chains from one sample, sequenced in a study of T cell changes during pregnancy in multiple sclerosis. Assay: immunoSEQ multiplex PCR; the TCRdb copy retains only in-frame clones and omits some. The sample lists around 28,000 clones, about nine tenths seen once, with approximately 0.6% in the top ten. This material consisted of CD4+ T cells from peripheral blood mononuclear cells, taken in the first trimester of pregnancy. These receptors came from a female donor in good health, enrolled as a control in a pregnancy study. Both conserved end residues are part of each CDR3. Each record gives: J gene, V gene, D gene, clone size, CDR3 protein, CDR3 DNA. A D gene is named only where the DNA matches it firmly. Some rows mark clone size as missing; the rest say once, few, many or name a class of expanded clone.

J gene: TRBJ2-7; V gene: TRBV20-1; D gene: NA; clone size: once; CDR3 protein: CSATSYEQYF; CDR3 DNA: TGCAGTGCTACGTCCTACGAGCAGTACTTC
J gene: TRBJ2-1; V gene: TRBV5-4; D gene: TRBD2; clone size: NA; CDR3 protein: CASSFRLAGGPYAQFF; CDR3 DNA: TGTGCCAGCAGCTTTAGGCTAGCGGGAGGGCCTTACGCGCAGTTCTTC
J gene: TRBJ2-7; V gene: TRBV7-8; D gene: TRBD1; clone size: NA; CDR3 protein: CASSLALQGAYEQYF; CDR3 DNA: TGTGCCAGCAGCTTAGCCCTACAGGGGGCCTACGAGCAGTACTTC
J gene: TRBJ1-2; V gene: TRBV28; D gene: TRBD1; clone size: few; CDR3 protein: CASSTRTGYLGGYTF; CDR3 DNA: TGTGCCAGCAGTACGCGGACAGGGTATCTCGGGGGCTACACCTTC
J gene: TRBJ2-1; V gene: TRBV11-3; D gene: TRBD2; clone size: NA; CDR3 protein: CASSLSGTSGGAAEQFF; CDR3 DNA: TGTGCCAGCAGCTTGTCCGGGACTAGCGGGGGGGCGGCTGAGCAGTTCTTC
J gene: TRBJ2-7; V gene: TRBV28; D gene: TRBD1; clone size: NA; CDR3 protein: CASRERQGWSYEQYF; CDR3 DNA: TGTGCCAGCAGAGAGAGACAGGGGTGGTCCTACGAGCAGTACTTC
J gene: TRBJ2-3; V gene: TRBV4-3; D gene: NA; clone size: NA; CDR3 protein: CASSQLLGGSGTDTQYF; CDR3 DNA: TGCGCCAGCAGCCAATTATTGGGGGGATCGGGGACAGATACGCAGTATTTT
J gene: TRBJ1-1; V gene: TRBV4-1; D gene: NA; clone size: NA; CDR3 protein: CASSQDAEGRQAFF; CDR3 DNA: TGCGCCAGCAGCCAAGACGCGGAGGGGCGGCAAGCTTTCTTT
J gene: TRBJ2-3; V gene: TRBV6-6; D gene: TRBD1; clone size: NA; CDR3 protein: CASSLQGADTQYF; CDR3 DNA: TGTGCCAGCAGTTTACAGGGGGCAGATACGCAGTATTTT
J gene: TRBJ2-1; V gene: TRBV28; D gene: TRBD2; clone size: NA; CDR3 protein: CASSLLAGASGGNEQFF; CDR3 DNA: TGTGCCAGCAGTTTATTAGCGGGAGCATCGGGCGGCAATGAGCAGTTCTTC
J gene: TRBJ2-5; V gene: TRBV19; D gene: TRBD1; clone size: NA; CDR3 protein: CASSMTGAETQYF; CDR3 DNA: TGTGCCAGTAGTATGACAGGGGCTGAGACCCAGTACTTC
J gene: TRBJ1-5; V gene: TRBV10-3; D gene: NA; clone size: NA; CDR3 protein: CAISESSPGVPQHF; CDR3 DNA: TGTGCCATCAGTGAGTCGTCCCCAGGGGTGCCCCAGCATTTT
J gene: TRBJ1-1; V gene: TRBV19; D gene: TRBD1; clone size: NA; CDR3 protein: CASNYRGDTNTEAFF; CDR3 DNA: TGTGCCAGTAATTACAGGGGCGACACGAACACTGAAGCTTTCTTT
J gene: TRBJ1-4; V gene: TRBV4-1; D gene: TRBD1; clone size: NA; CDR3 protein: CASSQVDRDNEKLFF; CDR3 DNA: TGCGCCAGCAGCCAAGTGGACAGGGATAATGAAAAACTGTTTTTT
J gene: TRBJ2-3; V gene: TRBV7-8; D gene: TRBD2; clone size: once; CDR3 protein: CASSFRTSGTTDTQYF; CDR3 DNA: TGTGCCAGCAGCTTTCGGACTAGCGGAACCACAGATACGCAGTATTTT
J gene: TRBJ2-7; V gene: TRBV29-1; D gene: NA; clone size: NA; CDR3 protein: CSVGRKQPYEQYF; CDR3 DNA: TGCAGCGTTGGCAGGAAACAGCCCTACGAGCAGTACTTC
J gene: TRBJ1-6; V gene: TRBV5-1; D gene: NA; clone size: NA; CDR3 protein: CASSLSGGRVSPLHF; CDR3 DNA: TGCGCCAGCAGCTTGTCCGGGGGGCGCGTTTCACCCCTCCACTTT
J gene: TRBJ2-7; V gene: TRBV7-2; D gene: TRBD2; clone size: NA; CDR3 protein: CAPTATIAGGLLYEQYF; CDR3 DNA: TGTGCCCCGACGGCCACAATAGCGGGAGGGCTCCTCTACGAGCAGTACTTC
J gene: TRBJ1-4; V gene: TRBV5-1; D gene: NA; clone size: NA; CDR3 protein: CASSLRQSNEKLFF; CDR3 DNA: TGCGCCAGCAGCTTGCGACAGTCCAATGAAAAACTGTTTTTT
J gene: TRBJ2-1; V gene: TRBV7-2; D gene: NA; clone size: NA; CDR3 protein: CASSLRQASPLF; CDR3 DNA: TGTGCCAGCAGCTTGAGACAGGCTAGCCCGCTCTTC
J gene: TRBJ2-5; V gene: TRBV5-1; D gene: NA; clone size: NA; CDR3 protein: CASSPNILDSYQETQYF; CDR3 DNA: TGCGCCAGCAGCCCCAACATCCTCGACAGCTACCAAGAGACCCAGTACTTC
J gene: TRBJ1-5; V gene: TRBV5-1; D gene: NA; clone size: NA; CDR3 protein: CASSSTGDSNQPQHF; CDR3 DNA: TGCGCCAGCAGCTCTACAGGAGATAGCAATCAGCCCCAGCATTTT
J gene: TRBJ2-4; V gene: TRBV18; D gene: NA; clone size: NA; CDR3 protein: CASSPPIQGAKNIQYF; CDR3 DNA: TGTGCCAGCTCACCGCCCATACAGGGTGCCAAAAACATTCAGTACTTC
J gene: TRBJ1-6; V gene: TRBV19; D gene: NA; clone size: NA; CDR3 protein: CASSIKTGVGSPLHF; CDR3 DNA: TGTGCCAGTAGTATAAAGACGGGGGTAGGTTCACCCCTCCACTTT
J gene: TRBJ2-1; V gene: TRBV18; D gene: NA; clone size: NA; CDR3 protein: CASSPPRGVPNEQFF; CDR3 DNA: TGTGCCAGCTCACCCCCCAGGGGGGTCCCAAATGAGCAGTTCTTC
J gene: TRBJ2-3; V gene: TRBV12-1; D gene: NA; clone size: NA; CDR3 protein: CASSTPSKQVCRANRTDTQYF; CDR3 DNA: TGTGCCAGCAGCACTCCATCCAAACAGGTCTGCCGTGCTAACCGCACAGATACGCAGTATTTT
J gene: TRBJ1-5; V gene: TRBV28; D gene: NA; clone size: NA; CDR3 protein: CASSLAGAFSQPQHF; CDR3 DNA: TGTGCCAGCAGTTTAGCGGGGGCTTTTAGTCAGCCCCAGCATTTT
J gene: TRBJ2-7; V gene: TRBV10-3; D gene: NA; clone size: NA; CDR3 protein: CAISEQEGPYEQYF; CDR3 DNA: TGTGCCATCAGTGAGCAGGAGGGCCCTTACGAGCAGTACTTC
J gene: TRBJ2-7; V gene: TRBV28; D gene: NA; clone size: NA; CDR3 protein: CASSHTWGPRYEQYF; CDR3 DNA: TGTGCCAGCAGCCACACTTGGGGCCCAAGATACGAGCAGTACTTC
J gene: TRBJ2-3; V gene: TRBV29-1; D gene: NA; clone size: NA; CDR3 protein: CSVVMETDTQYF; CDR3 DNA: TGCAGCGTTGTTATGGAGACGGATACGCAGTATTTT
J gene: TRBJ1-1; V gene: TRBV30; D gene: NA; clone size: NA; CDR3 protein: CAWSPRPGWDTEAFF; CDR3 DNA: TGTGCCTGGAGTCCAAGACCGGGTTGGGACACTGAAGCTTTCTTT
J gene: TRBJ1-5; V gene: TRBV19; D gene: NA; clone size: NA; CDR3 protein: CASSKQGDQPQHF; CDR3 DNA: TGTGCCAGTAGTAAACAGGGAGATCAGCCCCAGCATTTT
J gene: TRBJ2-7; V gene: TRBV7-2; D gene: TRBD2; clone size: NA; CDR3 protein: CASRTRAGDPEQYF; CDR3 DNA: TGTGCCAGCAGGACCAGGGCGGGAGATCCTGAGCAGTACTTC